The clone carrying this T cell receptor beta chain has only one observation. What it recognizes is unknown. This record belongs to a study of cytomegalovirus exposure and HLA in healthy donors. The PCR ran on 60 Vbeta and 13 Jbeta primers. Repertoires were generated with immunoSEQ multiplex PCR, while TCRdb's copy carries only in-frame clones and drops some. The sample records roughly 140,000 clones, roughly 79% being singletons. General observations from the study: In the analysis, some V segments, TRBV6-2 and TRBV6-3 included, were excluded as indistinguishable. Presence/absence analyses rested on an assumption that sequencing depth was roughly uniform across donors. Per a later analysis, roughly 17,000 TCR beta sequences showed association with HLA alleles at 0.05 false discovery rate.

Germline V gives CDR1 MNHEY, CDR2 SVGAGI. The V gene lost 6 bases and the J gene lost 4 bases, with 12 bases spanning the gap. There are 14 residues in the CDR3. The sequenced sample was PBMCs. The rearrangement links TRBV6-5 to TRBJ1-4; D might be TRBD1 (5 bases). This receptor was obtained from an older woman in good health and CMV-seropositive. CDR3 protein: CASSAGLVNEKLFF. The CDR3 DNA reads TGTGCCAGCAGCGCAGGGTTGGTTAATGAAAAACTGTTTTTT.